This TCR beta chain comes out of a study of multiple sclerosis patients with progressive multifocal leukoencephalopathy. Germline trimming cut 0 bases from V and 6 bases from J; bases unmatched to any gene: 6. Germline lookup yields CDR1 LGHNA and CDR2 YNFKEQ. The CDR3 has 16 amino acids. Worth noting for this clone: The target antigen is unknown.

Study results and caveats: Expanded clones at PML onset predated and persisted through natalizumab therapy.

Time point reported: less than 7 months of natalizumab therapy. At 6 months of natalizumab came T1, and at 12 months came T2. Every PCR reaction included synthetic inline CDR3 controls for all V-J pairings. Produced via immunoSEQ multiplex PCR; TCRdb's table is partial and in-frame only. The table shows tens of thousands of clones, with nearly 90% occurring only once. This TCR came from a human donor with multiple sclerosis. Here the sequenced sample was PBMCs, taken from a patient treated with natalizumab. The V gene is TRBV4-2, the J gene TRBJ2-1, with 9 bases identical to TRBD2. CDR3 region: CASSQEMGGRGNEQFF. The CDR3 nucleotides read TGTGCCAGCAGCCAAGAGATGGGCGGGAGGGGCAATGAGCAGTTCTTC.